This is a list of T cell receptor beta chains from one sample in a study of blood T cells in healthy people across ages. TCRdb independently ran MiXCR on the 5' RACE reads; one entry per CDR3 protein. The table lists some 920,000 distinct CDR3 sequences, roughly 47% of them singletons. The sequenced sample consisted of blood. These receptors all come from a woman aged 60-75 years in good health. The CDR3 runs from the conserved cysteine through the conserved F or W. Each record gives: clone size, J gene, V gene, D gene, CDR3 protein, CDR3 DNA. D genes are given only for firm matches. A row's size may be missing; if present it is once, few, many or a size class.

size: few; J: TRBJ2-3; V: TRBV9; D: NA; CDR3: CASSAVNTQYF; DNA: TGTGCCAGCAGCGCCGTGAATACGCAGTATTTT
size: few; J: TRBJ2-3; V: TRBV20-1; D: NA; CDR3: CSAHAGPSTDTQYF; DNA: TGCAGTGCCCATGCGGGGCCGAGCACAGATACGCAGTATTTT
size: few; J: TRBJ2-1; V: TRBV4-2; D: TRBD2; CDR3: CASSREAGEREQFF; DNA: TGTGCCAGCAGCCGCGAAGCGGGAGAACGGGAGCAGTTCTTC
size: few; J: TRBJ1-2; V: TRBV12-3/TRBV12-4; D: TRBD1; CDR3: CASSLAIRGHGYTF; DNA: TGTGCCAGCAGTTTAGCGATCAGGGGGCACGGCTACACCTTC
size: NA; J: TRBJ2-5; V: TRBV5-6; D: NA; CDR3: CASSVGGRDRTQYF; DNA: TGTGCCAGCAGCGTAGGGGGGAGGGATCGGACCCAGTACTTC
size: many; J: TRBJ2-3; V: TRBV4-3; D: NA; CDR3: CASSRALRDTQYF; DNA: TGCGCCAGCAGCCGGGCCTTAAGGGATACGCAGTATTTT
size: NA; J: TRBJ2-7; V: TRBV5-6; D: NA; CDR3: CASRRGGRSYEQYF; DNA: TGTGCCAGCAGACGTGGGGGACGCTCCTACGAGCAGTACTTC
size: NA; J: TRBJ2-7; V: TRBV13; D: TRBD2; CDR3: CASSSWREDYEQYF; DNA: TGTGCCAGCAGCTCCTGGCGGGAGGACTACGAGCAGTACTTC
size: few; J: TRBJ2-1; V: TRBV7-2; D: TRBD2; CDR3: CASRRGGTGSNGQFF; DNA: TGTGCCAGCAGACGCGGGGGGACTGGGAGTAATGGGCAGTTCTTC
size: NA; J: TRBJ2-7; V: TRBV29-1; D: TRBD2; CDR3: CSKHRGVAGYEQYF; DNA: TGCAGCAAACACCGGGGAGTAGCGGGCTACGAGCAGTACTTC
size: NA; J: TRBJ2-7; V: TRBV25-1; D: NA; CDR3: CASSARGVDEQYF; DNA: TGTGCCAGCAGTGCACGGGGAGTCGACGAGCAGTACTTC
size: NA; J: TRBJ2-5; V: TRBV20-1; D: TRBD1; CDR3: CSAITGGETQYF; DNA: TGCAGTGCTATCACAGGGGGAGAGACCCAGTACTTC
size: NA; J: TRBJ1-1; V: TRBV4-1; D: NA; CDR3: CASSQDRRDFGAFF; DNA: TGCGCCAGCAGCCAAGATCGTCGGGATTTCGGAGCTTTCTTT
size: NA; J: TRBJ2-1; V: TRBV28; D: TRBD2; CDR3: CASSFTLSGSSYNEQFF; DNA: TGTGCCAGCAGTTTCACCCTCAGCGGGAGCTCCTACAATGAGCAGTTCTTC
size: NA; J: TRBJ2-6; V: TRBV5-1; D: NA; CDR3: CASSLEGGADSGANVLTF; DNA: TGCGCCAGCAGCTTGGAAGGCGGGGCTGACTCTGGGGCCAACGTCCTGACTTTC
size: NA; J: TRBJ2-5; V: TRBV28; D: NA; CDR3: CALGSQETQYF; DNA: TGTGCCCTCGGGAGTCAAGAGACCCAGTACTTC
size: few; J: TRBJ1-2; V: TRBV4-1; D: NA; CDR3: CASSQGGNGNYGYTF; DNA: TGCGCCAGCAGCCAAGGTGGGAATGGTAACTATGGCTACACCTTC
size: NA; J: TRBJ1-4; V: TRBV28; D: TRBD1; CDR3: CASSPPGQGREKLFF; DNA: TGTGCCAGCAGTCCCCCGGGACAGGGACGTGAAAAACTGTTTTTT
size: NA; J: TRBJ2-5; V: TRBV13; D: NA; CDR3: CASSPPGGAGKQETQYF; DNA: TGTGCCAGCAGCCCCCCTGGCGGAGCGGGTAAACAAGAGACCCAGTACTTC
size: once; J: TRBJ1-1; V: TRBV4-1; D: NA; CDR3: CASSQDREWGEAFF; DNA: TGCGCCAGCAGCCAAGATCGTGAATGGGGTGAAGCTTTCTTT
size: few; J: TRBJ2-3; V: TRBV7-9; D: TRBD2; CDR3: CASRPIAGVRTDTQYF; DNA: TGTGCCAGCAGGCCTATAGCGGGAGTTCGCACAGATACGCAGTATTTT
size: NA; J: TRBJ2-5; V: TRBV20-1; D: TRBD2; CDR3: CSARDPTSGREYQEETQYF; DNA: TGCAGTGCTAGAGATCCTACTAGCGGGAGGGAGTATCAAGAAGAGACCCAGTACTTC
size: few; J: TRBJ1-2; V: TRBV15; D: NA; CDR3: CATSRPQDYGYTF; DNA: TGTGCCACCAGCAGACCCCAGGATTATGGCTACACCTTC
size: NA; J: TRBJ1-5; V: TRBV20-1; D: NA; CDR3: CSARDRIGRRGGNQPQHF; DNA: TGCAGTGCTAGAGATCGAATAGGCCGCAGGGGTGGCAATCAGCCCCAGCATTTT
size: NA; J: TRBJ2-1; V: TRBV20-1; D: NA; CDR3: CSARDYPGVENEQFF; DNA: TGCAGTGCTAGAGATTACCCGGGAGTGGAGAATGAGCAGTTCTTC
size: NA; J: TRBJ1-4; V: TRBV7-2; D: NA; CDR3: CASSLGDRNEKLFF; DNA: TGTGCCAGCAGCTTAGGGGACCGTAATGAAAAACTGTTTTTT
size: NA; J: TRBJ2-5; V: TRBV9; D: NA; CDR3: CASSVGWGKQETQYF; DNA: TGTGCCAGCAGCGTAGGATGGGGAAAACAAGAGACCCAGTACTTC
size: NA; J: TRBJ2-7; V: TRBV7-2; D: NA; CDR3: CASSPPGRYYEQYF; DNA: TGTGCCAGCAGCCCTCCGGGACGATACTACGAGCAGTACTTC
size: few; J: TRBJ2-5; V: TRBV7-9; D: NA; CDR3: CASSLVGLEEETQYF; DNA: TGTGCCAGCAGCTTAGTCGGGTTGGAGGAAGAGACCCAGTACTTC
size: many; J: TRBJ2-2; V: TRBV25-1; D: TRBD1; CDR3: CASSRQGMAGELFF; DNA: TGTGCCAGCAGCAGACAGGGGATGGCCGGGGAGCTGTTTTTT
size: NA; J: TRBJ1-2; V: TRBV18; D: NA; CDR3: CASSIKTEAYGYTF; DNA: TGTGCCAGCTCTATTAAGACAGAGGCCTATGGCTACACCTTC
size: NA; J: TRBJ2-5; V: TRBV7-9; D: NA; CDR3: CASSAGQAEQETQYF; DNA: TGTGCCAGCAGCGCGGGTCAAGCGGAGCAAGAGACCCAGTACTTC
size: NA; J: TRBJ2-1; V: TRBV5-6; D: NA; CDR3: CASSPPGAGHNEQFF; DNA: TGTGCCAGCAGCCCCCCCGGGGCGGGGCACAATGAGCAGTTCTTC
size: few; J: TRBJ2-2; V: TRBV2; D: NA; CDR3: CASKVSAGELFF; DNA: TGTGCCAGCAAAGTCTCGGCCGGGGAGCTGTTTTTT
size: NA; J: TRBJ2-5; V: TRBV6-5; D: NA; CDR3: CASSYGRGLQETQYF; DNA: TGTGCCAGCAGTTACGGAAGGGGCCTCCAAGAGACCCAGTACTTC
size: NA; J: TRBJ2-1; V: TRBV28; D: NA; CDR3: CASSVLTTPYNEQFF; DNA: TGTGCCAGCAGCGTCCTGACTACTCCCTACAATGAGCAGTTCTTC
size: NA; J: TRBJ2-2; V: TRBV14; D: TRBD2; CDR3: CASSQPSGRITGELFF; DNA: TGTGCCAGCAGCCAACCTAGCGGGAGAATCACCGGGGAGCTGTTTTTT
size: few; J: TRBJ2-7; V: TRBV20-1; D: NA; CDR3: CSAPGTEAYEQYF; DNA: TGCAGTGCTCCCGGGACTGAAGCCTACGAGCAGTACTTC
size: few; J: TRBJ1-2; V: TRBV7-2; D: TRBD1; CDR3: CASSGKTGDWLGYTF; DNA: TGTGCCAGCAGCGGGAAGACAGGGGATTGGCTTGGCTACACCTTC
size: NA; J: TRBJ2-5; V: TRBV7-3; D: NA; CDR3: CASSPSRRGQETQYF; DNA: TGTGCCAGCAGCCCAAGCCGCCGGGGCCAAGAGACCCAGTACTTC